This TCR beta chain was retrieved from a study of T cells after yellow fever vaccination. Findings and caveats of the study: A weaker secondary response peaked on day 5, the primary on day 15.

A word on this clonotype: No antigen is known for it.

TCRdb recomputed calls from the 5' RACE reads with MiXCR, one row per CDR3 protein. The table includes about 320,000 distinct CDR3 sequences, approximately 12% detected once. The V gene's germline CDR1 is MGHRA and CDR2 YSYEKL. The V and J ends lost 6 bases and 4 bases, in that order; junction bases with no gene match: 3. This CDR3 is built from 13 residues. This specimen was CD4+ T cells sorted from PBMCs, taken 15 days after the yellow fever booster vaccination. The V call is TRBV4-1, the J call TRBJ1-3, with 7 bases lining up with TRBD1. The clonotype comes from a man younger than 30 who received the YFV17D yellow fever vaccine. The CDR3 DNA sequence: TGCGCCAGCAGACAGGGGTGGGGAAACACCATATATTTT. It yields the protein CASRQGWGNTIYF.